A selection of T cell receptor beta chains follows, all from one sample in a study of OX40 agonist ivuxolimab in advanced cancers. Clones were read by immunoSEQ multiplex PCR, and TCRdb kept only the in-frame ones, dropping some. In the table there are 68,000 or so clones, 70% to 85% of which are singletons. This material consisted of CD4+ or CD8+ T cells sorted from blood, taken in a trial of the OX40 agonist ivuxolimab. The receptors originated from an adult with an advanced solid tumor such as melanoma, head and neck, liver or kidney cancer. The CDR3 runs from the conserved cysteine through the conserved F or W. A D gene is named only where the DNA matches it firmly. The size of a clone is reported for some rows only, either as once, few or many, or as a class for expanded clones.

D: NA; size: NA; V: TRBV2; J: TRBJ2-3; DNA: TGTGCCAGCAGTTTTCAGGGGGATACGCAGTATTTT; CDR3: CASSFQGDTQYF
D: NA; size: NA; V: TRBV7-9; J: TRBJ2-7; DNA: TGTGCCAGCAGCCCTCAGGGAACAGGGAGCTACGAGCAGTACTTC; CDR3: CASSPQGTGSYEQYF
D: NA; size: NA; V: TRBV2; J: TRBJ2-1; DNA: TGTGCCAGCAGTGCAGCCTTCAATGAGCAGTTCTTC; CDR3: CASSAAFNEQFF
D: NA; size: NA; V: TRBV21-1; J: TRBJ2-1; DNA: TGTGCCAGCAGCAAAGACGGCGACGGTGAGCAGTTCTTC; CDR3: CASSKDGDGEQFF
D: NA; size: once; V: TRBV10-2; J: TRBJ2-7; DNA: TGCGCCAGCAGTGAAGAAGGGGCAAAACCGACCTACGAGCAGTACTTC; CDR3: CASSEEGAKPTYEQYF
D: NA; size: NA; V: TRBV10-3; J: TRBJ2-7; DNA: TGTGCCATCAGTGAGTCGATGGGGCTAAGCAACGAGCAGTACTTC; CDR3: CAISESMGLSNEQYF
D: NA; size: NA; V: TRBV7-2; J: TRBJ1-2; DNA: TGTGCCAGCAGCTCCGGCAGGGGAGATAAAGACTATGGCTACACCTTC; CDR3: CASSSGRGDKDYGYTF
D: TRBD2; size: NA; V: TRBV4-3; J: TRBJ2-3; DNA: TGCGCCAGCAGCCAAGAACCCCCATGGGGCGGGAGTCCCACAGATACGCAGTATTTT; CDR3: CASSQEPPWGGSPTDTQYF
D: TRBD1; size: NA; V: TRBV19; J: TRBJ1-2; DNA: TGTGCCAGTAGCCCGACAGGGCAGCGGAACTATGGCTACACCTTC; CDR3: CASSPTGQRNYGYTF
D: NA; size: NA; V: TRBV29-1; J: TRBJ1-1; DNA: TGCAGCGGCACAAGGACACACAACACTGAAGCTTTCTTT; CDR3: CSGTRTHNTEAFF
D: TRBD2; size: NA; V: TRBV10-3; J: TRBJ2-1; DNA: TGTGCCATCAGCACTAGCGGGGGGTACAATGAGCAGTTCTTC; CDR3: CAISTSGGYNEQFF
D: NA; size: NA; V: TRBV18; J: TRBJ1-2; DNA: TGTGCCAGCTCACCGTATGGGGGATATGGCTACACCTTC; CDR3: CASSPYGGYGYTF
D: TRBD1; size: NA; V: TRBV5-1; J: TRBJ1-1; DNA: TGCGCCAGCAGCTTGGACACCACAGGGGGTGAAGCTTTCTTT; CDR3: CASSLDTTGGEAFF
D: TRBD1; size: NA; V: TRBV10-1; J: TRBJ2-4; DNA: TGCGCCAGCCCTGGACAGGGTTGGGCCAAAAACATTCAGTACTTC; CDR3: CASPGQGWAKNIQYF
D: NA; size: once; V: TRBV5-6; J: TRBJ2-7; DNA: TGTGCCAGCAGCTTGGTGGAGGGTGGCGAGCAGTACTTC; CDR3: CASSLVEGGEQYF
D: NA; size: few; V: TRBV6-5; J: TRBJ1-2; DNA: TGTGCCAGCAGTCGACATCTGCAGGGAGCAATCGTCTACACCTTC; CDR3: CASSRHLQGAIVYTF
D: TRBD2; size: NA; V: TRBV9; J: TRBJ2-1; DNA: TGTGCCAGCAGCCCCAAGAGCGGGGGGGTATACAATGAGCAGTTCTTC; CDR3: CASSPKSGGVYNEQFF
D: TRBD1; size: NA; V: TRBV18; J: TRBJ1-2; DNA: TGTGCCAGCTCACTCGACAGGGGGCTGGTCTATGGCTACACCTTC; CDR3: CASSLDRGLVYGYTF
D: TRBD1; size: NA; V: TRBV18; J: TRBJ1-2; DNA: TGTGCCAGCTCACCGACCGGGACAGGGCAAGGCTACACCTTC; CDR3: CASSPTGTGQGYTF
D: NA; size: NA; V: TRBV19; J: TRBJ2-1; DNA: TGTGCCAGTAGTATTCCGTACGGGACAATCAATGAGCAGTTCTTC; CDR3: CASSIPYGTINEQFF
D: NA; size: NA; V: TRBV11-2; J: TRBJ2-1; DNA: TGTGCCAGCAGCTTATCTCAGCGGAGCTCCTACAATGAGCAGTTCTTC; CDR3: CASSLSQRSSYNEQFF
D: NA; size: NA; V: TRBV5-1; J: TRBJ2-5; DNA: TGCGCCAGCAGCTCCGGGACGGTGAGGAAAGAGACCCAGTACTTC; CDR3: CASSSGTVRKETQYF